The 24 T cell receptor beta chains below all came from one sample that was sequenced in a study of T cell repertoires in cytomegalovirus infection. Using its own MiXCR run on the reads, TCRdb lists one record per CDR3 protein. The table lists some 100,000 distinct CDR3 sequences, more than 20% of them singletons, with approximately 40% in the top ten. The sample consisted of CD8+ T cells from PBMCs. All receptors derive from a human donor in good health (CMV status not recorded). Some clones in this sample may be carry-over from other donors' samples.

V gene TRBV4-3 combines with J gene TRBJ2-3, with D possibly TRBD2 on 6 matching bases. Germline V gene sequence: CDR1 LGHNA, CDR2 YSLEER. With 0 bases removed from V and 4 bases from J, the gap between germline ends came to 14 bases. The CDR3 is 16 amino acids. CDR3 residues: CASSQDSGGFADTQYF. CDR3 DNA sequence: TGCGCCAGCAGCCAAGATTCCGGGGGTTTCGCAGATACGCAGTATTTT.

V and J are TRBV7-9 and TRBJ2-7; D perhaps matches TRBD1 (7 bases). V was cut by 1 base and J by 5 bases, with 15 bases left in between. The CDR3 consists of 15 residues. Germline loops: CDR1 SEHNR, CDR2 FQNEAQ (reference sequence). In DNA form, the CDR3 reads TGTGCCAGCAGCTTAGGTTCAGGGGGGACGGACGAGCAGTACTTC. It codes for CASSLGSGGTDEQYF. Full variable domain (outside the CDR3, taken from reference TRBV7-9 and TRBJ2-7): DTGVSQNPRHKITKRGQNVTFRCDPISEHNRLYWYRQTLGQGPEFLTYFQNEAQLEKSRLLSDRFSAERPKGSFSTLEIQRTEQGDSAMYLCASSLGSGGTDEQYFGPGTRLTVT.

This clonotype was counted between two and nine times. The DNA of the CDR3 is TGCGCCAGCAGCCCTGGACGGATCTACGAGCAGTACTTC. This sequence encodes CASSPGRIYEQYF. The chain recombines TRBV5-1 with TRBJ2-7; D gene ambiguous. The CDR3 totals 13 residues. V lost 4 bases and J 3 bases, leaving 11 bases between the germline ends. Germline CDR1 reads SGHRS; CDR2 reads YFSETQ.

This CDR3 reads CASSPKGQGAWNEQYF. CDR3 coding DNA: TGTGCCAGCAGCCCCAAGGGACAGGGGGCCTGGAACGAGCAGTACTTC. The chain is built from TRBV11-2 and TRBJ2-7, with TRBD1 identical over 12 bases. The CDR3 runs to 16 residues. V gave up 5 bases and J gave up 5 bases; unmatched junction bases: 10. Germline CDR1 is SGHAT and CDR2 is FQNNGV.

This clonotype turned up a few times. The rearrangement uses TRBV7-2 and TRBJ2-3, with 7 bases aligning to TRBD1. The CDR3 is made up of 13 amino acids. The germline V gene has CDR1 SGHTA and CDR2 FQGNSA. V was clipped by 6 bases and J by 4 bases; unmatched bases: 4. CDR3 DNA sequence: TGTGCCAGCAGTTCACAGGGGTCAGATACGCAGTATTTT. Protein product: CASSSQGSDTQYF.

This clonotype was picked up a small number of times. The chain joins TRBV5-5 to TRBJ2-3; perhaps TRBD2 as D (5 bases). The length of the CDR3 is 14 residues. V gave up 5 bases and J gave up 6 bases, with 16 bases separating them. The germline V gene encodes CDR1 SGHKS and CDR2 YYEKEE (reference sequence). The CDR3 reads CASRPGISHDTQYF. DNA for the CDR3: TGTGCCAGCAGGCCCGGGATCTCCCACGATACGCAGTATTTT.

The gene calls are TRBV4-1 and TRBJ2-7, with D possibly being TRBD2 (6 bases). The CDR3 runs 15 residues. V shed 0 bases and J shed 5 bases, with 14 bases lying between them. Germline CDR1 MGHRA, CDR2 YSYEKL. CDR3: CASSQEGRGGDEQYF. As DNA, the CDR3 is TGCGCCAGCAGCCAAGAAGGGCGGGGAGGCGACGAGCAGTACTTC.

The chain joins TRBV6-6 to TRBJ2-5; unclear D gene. Between the trimmed V and J ends, which lost 0 bases and 3 bases, there was a span of 2 bases. The V gene's germline CDR1 is MNHNY and CDR2 SVGAGI (reference sequence). The CDR3 runs to 12 residues. The DNA of the CDR3 is TGTGCCAGCAGTTACTCCGAAGAGACCCAGTACTTC. Translating gives CASSYSEETQYF.

This clonotype was found many times. The genes are TRBV10-1 and TRBJ2-7; 8 nucleotides match TRBD2. Trimming removed 7 bases from V and 5 bases from J; junction bases left unmatched: 7. Germline CDR1 is WNHNN and CDR2 is SYGVQD (reference sequence). This CDR3 region has 13 residues. The CDR3 region has the DNA TGCGCCAGCACCGATAATAGCGGGAACGAGCAGTACTTC. This encodes CASTDNSGNEQYF.

The CDR3 DNA reads as TGTGCCAGCAGCCCTCCTCGGCAGGGGAACACTGAAGCTTTCTTT. The encoded protein is CASSPPRQGNTEAFF. V is TRBV11-2 and J is TRBJ1-1; D possibly corresponds to TRBD1 (5 bases). CDR3 size: 15 residues. Germline V gene data show CDR1 as SGHAT and CDR2 as FQNNGV. The V end was cut by 5 bases, the J end by 1 base, with 14 bases between.

V is TRBV12-3 or TRBV12-4 and J is TRBJ1-2; 12 nucleotides align to TRBD1. The CDR3 contains 16 residues. V lost 11 bases and J lost 8; bases outside the gene matches: 18. As DNA, the CDR3 is TGTGCCGTTTCACCGGGACAGGGGGCTCTTAGTGGGGGCTACACCTTC. It yields the protein CAVSPGQGALSGGYTF.

V gene TRBV18 combines with J gene TRBJ1-2; D is uncertain. CDR1 and CDR2 from the germline V gene are KGHSH and LQKENI. CDR3 length equals 15 residues. V lost 0 bases and J lost 4, with 12 bases in between. In DNA form, the CDR3 reads TGTGCCAGCTCACCACCGGATGGCAGCACCTATGGCTACACCTTC. It translates to CASSPPDGSTYGYTF.

This clonotype was found a few times. The V and J genes are TRBV28 and TRBJ1-2; D ambiguous. CDR1 is MDHEN, CDR2 SYDVKM, per germline. V lost 5 bases and J 6 bases, leaving 16 bases between the germline ends. This CDR3 region has 14 residues. In DNA, the CDR3 is TGTGCCAGCAGTCCTCTGGACGAGGTTAATGGCTACACCTTC. Translated, it gives CASSPLDEVNGYTF.

This clonotype appeared a few times. The chain is built from TRBV29-1 and TRBJ2-5, with 9 bases that match TRBD2. This CDR3 spans 16 amino acids. The germline gives CDR1 SQVTM, CDR2 ANQGSEA. With V trimmed by 0 bases and J by 2 bases, 7 bases remained unmatched. In DNA form, the CDR3 reads TGCAGCGTTGAAGATGGGCTAGCGGGGTTACAAGAGACCCAGTACTTC. Translated: CSVEDGLAGLQETQYF.

This clonotype has a handful of counts. V gene TRBV10-2 combines with J gene TRBJ2-7, with D possibly called TRBD1 or TRBD2 (6 bases each). CDR3 length: 16 amino acids. CDR1 WSHSY and CDR2 SAAADI come from the germline V gene. The ends were cut back, 2 bases at V and 1 base at J, with 15 bases in the middle. The chain's CDR3 is CASSELTGALSYEQYF. The CDR3, as DNA: TGCGCCAGCAGTGAGCTGACGGGGGCCCTATCCTACGAGCAGTACTTC.

The chain carries TRBV4-2 and TRBJ1-5; 11 positions match TRBD1. Trimming cost V 1 base and J 0 bases; bases outside gene matches: 14. Per germline, CDR1 LGHNA and CDR2 YNFKEQ. The CDR3 is made up of 21 amino acids. Written as DNA, the CDR3 is TGTGCCAGCAGCCAAGGTCAACCGGGACAGGGGGTTGGTGGTAGCAATCAGCCCCAGCATTTT. Residues: CASSQGQPGQGVGGSNQPQHF.

A word on this clonotype: Possible read error: a much larger clone is one base away. The rearrangement links TRBV12-3 or TRBV12-4 to TRBJ2-5; D might be TRBD1 (6 bases). This CDR3 spans 14 amino acids. The CDR3 region is CASCLNRARETQYF. The CDR3 DNA sequence: TGTGCCAGCTGTTTGAACAGGGCGAGGGAGACCCAGTACTTC.

This rearrangement joins TRBV27 to TRBJ2-1; the D gene is possibly TRBD2 (6 bases). The ends were cut back, 5 bases at V and 7 bases at J, with 21 bases in the middle. Looked up from germline, CDR1 is MNHEY and CDR2 is SMNVEV (reference sequence). CDR3 length: 16 residues. CDR3 amino acids: CASSHLGGAASNEQFF. DNA for the CDR3: TGTGCCAGCAGTCATCTCGGCGGGGCGGCGTCAAATGAGCAGTTCTTC.

There are many counts of this clonotype. The chain employs TRBV24-1 and TRBJ2-5; 13 bases map to TRBD2. This CDR3 has 17 residues. V trimming: 6 bases; J trimming: 1 base; junction bases outside the gene matches: 7. CDR1 and CDR2 (germline): KGHDR, SFDVKD. The CDR3 nucleotides read TGTGCCACCAGTCCCGGACTAGCGGGGGCCTTCCAAGAGACCCAGTACTTC. Translation: CATSPGLAGAFQETQYF.

This clonotype has a count of ten or more. This sequence joins TRBV7-2 and TRBJ2-3; D possibly corresponds to TRBD1 (6 bases). From germline, CDR1 is SGHTA and CDR2 FQGNSA. Trimming took off 6 bases at V and 8 bases at J, with 12 bases between the two ends. This CDR3 has 12 residues. The CDR3 sequence is CASSSQGVTQYF. DNA of the CDR3: TGTGCCAGCAGTTCACAGGGCGTTACGCAGTATTTT.

This clonotype was counted ten times or more. The rearrangement uses TRBV7-8 and TRBJ2-7; 7 nucleotides match TRBD2. The V and J ends lost 5 bases and 4 bases, in that order; junction bases with no gene match: 2. CDR3 size: 12 residues. Germline CDR1 and CDR2: SGHVS and FQNEAQ. The chain's CDR3 is CASSTGGYEQYF. The CDR3 DNA reads TGTGCCAGCAGCACCGGGGGGTACGAGCAGTACTTC.

This sequence joins TRBV4-1 and TRBJ2-1; D gene ambiguous. Germline assignment: CDR1 MGHRA and CDR2 YSYEKL. Trimming took 4 bases from V and 2 from J, leaving 6 bases between them. This CDR3 comprises 13 residues. The CDR3 nucleotides read TGCGCCAGCAGCCGGGCCACCTACAATGAGCAGTTCTTC. Its translation: CASSRATYNEQFF.

This clonotype was counted only a few times. J is TRBJ2-7 and V is TRBV6-1; weak D call: TRBD1 (5 bases). The V and J ends lost 2 bases and 0 bases respectively, with 8 bases between them. The CDR3 contains 14 residues. Germline V gene data show CDR1 as MNHNS and CDR2 as SASEGT. The CDR3 sequence: CASSELGASYEQYF. The CDR3 region has the DNA TGTGCCAGCAGTGAATTAGGGGCCTCCTACGAGCAGTACTTC.

V and J are TRBV6-2 or TRBV6-3 and TRBJ1-5; weak D call: TRBD1 (5 bases). V dropped 6 bases and J dropped 5 bases, with 11 bases sitting between them. The CDR3 is made up of 13 amino acids. Germline lookup yields CDR1 MNHEY and CDR2 SVGEGT. Here the CDR3 reads CASSPGGYQPQHF. CDR3 nucleotide sequence: TGTGCCAGCAGCCCCGGGGGTTATCAGCCCCAGCATTTT.